This entry features one T cell receptor (beta chain) sequence. Antigen specificity is unknown. The CDR3 extends over 13 amino acids. J gave up 7 bases and V 7 bases, and 6 bases lay outside the gene matches. Germline CDR1 and CDR2: MNHNS and SASEGT. The data were taken from a study of cytomegalovirus exposure and HLA in healthy donors. Whole-study findings and limits: Testing in vitro showed a few CMV-associated chains specific for CMV antigens.

The PCR had 60 Vbeta and 13 Jbeta primers. Original analysis: Unique TCR beta chains numbered around 80 million in a later analysis, with approximately 10 million shared. Produced via immunoSEQ multiplex PCR; TCRdb's table is partial and in-frame only. The DNA gave D and trimming, while V, J and clone size come from that table. Of roughly 170,000 clones detected, under 90% appear once; the ten largest clones hold about 1.5%. This clonotype was obtained from a male donor in good health and CMV-seronegative. The sequenced sample consisted of PBMCs. The gene calls are TRBV6-1 and TRBJ1-4; 7 bases agree with TRBD1. The CDR3 nucleotides read TGTGCCAGCACCAACAGGGGTGTTGAAAAACTGTTTTTT. It encodes CASTNRGVEKLFF.